This T cell receptor beta chain stems from a study of cytomegalovirus exposure and HLA in healthy donors. PCR primers comprised 60 Vbeta and 13 Jbeta primers. The method was immunoSEQ multiplex PCR; TCRdb's version includes in-frame clones alone and lacks a portion of them. There are 200,000 to 250,000 clones in the sample; around 83% occur only once, and less than 3.5% lies in the top ten. Input material: PBMCs. The receptor was derived from a woman between 35 and 50 years old in good health and CMV-seronegative.

In DNA form, the CDR3 reads TGTGCCAGCAGCGCTGCCGGGACTAGATACAATGAGCAGTTCTTC. Amino acids: CASSAAGTRYNEQFF. The chain employs TRBV9 and TRBJ2-1, with 8 bases fitting TRBD2. V was clipped by 3 bases and J by 4 bases; unmatched bases: 6. The CDR3 length is 15 residues. CDR1 is SGDLS, CDR2 YYNGEE, per germline.